The clone carrying this TCR beta chain was picked up many times. The antigen is unknown. Thyroid surgery was preceded by no treatment in any patient. This CDR3 has 13 residues. V shed 3 bases and J shed 8 bases, with 13 bases lying between them. Per the original methods: To classify distant metastasis in papillary thyroid cancer, a model was built from CDR3 differences across clinicopathological groups. TCRdb reanalyzed the PCR reads with MiXCR. The V and J calls, along with clone size, are taken from TCRdb and not from the paper's own processing. The sample records 85,000 to 95,000 clones, under 15% being singletons. This sample is drawn from a study of metastatic and nonmetastatic thyroid tumors. Study context: Malignant and benign thyroid patients had repertoires compared in peripheral blood and tumor or nodule tissue. Study-level results: Significantly greater TCR beta diversity was reportedly found in malignant thyroid tumors than in benign nodules (in blood and tumor).

This receptor was identified in a female donor with papillary thyroid cancer or a benign thyroid nodule (not recorded which). Some clones in this sample may be carry-over from other donors' samples. The rearrangement uses TRBV12-3 or TRBV12-4 and TRBJ1-2, with D unresolved. The specimen sequenced was blood. CDR3 DNA: TGTGCCAGCAGTTTGGTTGAGACCGTCGGCTACACCTTC. It yields the protein CASSLVETVGYTF.